The 7 T cell receptor beta chains reported below all come from one sample, sequenced in a study of shared clonotypes between healthy human individuals. TCRdb keeps only in-frame clones here, not all; method: immunoSEQ multiplex PCR. The table shows about 2.4 million clones, with about 92% occurring only once. Sequenced input: naive CD4+ T cells sorted from blood. As for subset: CD45RA+ positively selected. Every receptor here comes from a man between 18 and 29 years old in good health.

This CDR3 is CASSISPDLMAGELFF. The CDR3 bases are TGTGCCAGTAGTATATCGCCAGACTTGATGGCCGGGGAGCTGTTTTTT. The chain recombines TRBV19 with TRBJ2-2; D is unclear. This CDR3 comprises 16 residues. The V and J ends lost 2 bases and 6 bases respectively, with 16 bases between them. CDR1 is LNHDA, CDR2 SQIVND, per germline (reference sequence).

The V and J genes are TRBV9 and TRBJ2-1; D is uncertain. The CDR3 has 17 amino acids. CDR1 and CDR2 from the germline V gene are SGDLS and YYNGEE. Trimming shortened V by 3 bases and J by 4 bases, and 20 bases separated the two germline ends. As DNA, the CDR3 is TGTGCCAGCAGCGCCTACCCGGACGTCTCGCATTACAATGAGCAGTTCTTC. Residues: CASSAYPDVSHYNEQFF.

The sample holds a few counts of this clone. The chain couples TRBV14 to TRBJ1-2; 7 positions agree with TRBD1. The CDR3 sequence is 16 residues long. Per the germline V gene, CDR1 is SGHDN and CDR2 is FVKESK. Trimming at V came to 3 bases and at J to 4 bases, leaving 11 bases not matched to a gene. The CDR3 here is CASSQITGRGSYGYTF. In DNA form, the CDR3 reads TGTGCCAGCAGCCAGATTACGGGCAGGGGGAGCTATGGCTACACCTTC.

CDR3 amino acids: CASSEGAEWGRAQPQHF. CDR3 coding DNA: TGTGCCAGCAGTGAAGGGGCCGAATGGGGAAGGGCGCAGCCCCAGCATTTT. This sequence joins TRBV2 and TRBJ1-5, with no clear D. This CDR3 is 17 amino acids long. CDR1 is SNHLY, CDR2 FYNNEI, per germline. V was cut by 1 base and J by 7 bases, with 20 bases left in between.

The sample holds one count of this clone. This chain joins TRBV28 and TRBJ2-3; TRBD2 might be the D (6 bases). V was shortened by 5 bases and J by 1 base, with 10 bases between the two germline ends. The CDR3 covers 14 residues. The germline V gene has CDR1 MDHEN and CDR2 SYDVKM. The CDR3: CASSTIAGTDTQYF. The CDR3 DNA is TGTGCCAGCAGTACAATAGCGGGCACAGATACGCAGTATTTT.

V is TRBV6-6 and J is TRBJ1-5, with 7 bases aligning to TRBD1. The CDR3 has 14 residues. The germline CDR1 and CDR2 sequences are MNHNY and SVGAGI (reference sequence). Trimming at V came to 6 bases and at J to 4 bases, leaving 6 bases not matched to a gene. Here the CDR3 DNA reads TGTGCCAGCAGCAGAGGGACAGATAATCAGCCCCAGCATTTT. This encodes CASSRGTDNQPQHF.

This clone was seen only a few times. The V and J genes are TRBV7-9 and TRBJ1-2; TRBD1 is a possible D gene (6 bases). From germline, CDR1 is SEHNR and CDR2 FQNEAQ (reference sequence). Trimming cost V 10 bases and J 5 bases, with 20 bases left between them. CDR3 length equals 14 residues. CDR3 sequence (DNA): TGTGCCACGCGGGACAACAACGAAGGGTATGGCTACACCTTC. Protein: CATRDNNEGYGYTF.